This T cell receptor (beta chain) was identified during a study of shared clonotypes between healthy human individuals. Trimming removed 3 bases from V and 2 bases from J; junction bases left unmatched: 10. This CDR3 comprises 16 residues. Germline V gives CDR1 MNHEY, CDR2 SMNVEV (reference sequence). The assay used deep level. Sorted-subset replicate PCRs used approximately 190 ng of genomic DNA. This amount corresponded to tens of thousands of T cell genomes. The method was immunoSEQ multiplex PCR; TCRdb's version includes in-frame clones alone and lacks a portion of them. In the table there are approximately 1.4 million clones, under 99% of which are singletons.

This TCR was sampled from a man aged 30 to 45 in good health. What was sequenced was naive CD4+ T cells sorted from blood. Subset of the sample: CD45RA+ positively selected. This sequence joins TRBV27 and TRBJ2-7; the match to TRBD2 covers 7 bases. CDR3 sequence (DNA): TGTGCCAGCAGTTTCCTGCGGGGAGCGGGGACCTACGAGCAGTACTTC. Its protein is CASSFLRGAGTYEQYF.